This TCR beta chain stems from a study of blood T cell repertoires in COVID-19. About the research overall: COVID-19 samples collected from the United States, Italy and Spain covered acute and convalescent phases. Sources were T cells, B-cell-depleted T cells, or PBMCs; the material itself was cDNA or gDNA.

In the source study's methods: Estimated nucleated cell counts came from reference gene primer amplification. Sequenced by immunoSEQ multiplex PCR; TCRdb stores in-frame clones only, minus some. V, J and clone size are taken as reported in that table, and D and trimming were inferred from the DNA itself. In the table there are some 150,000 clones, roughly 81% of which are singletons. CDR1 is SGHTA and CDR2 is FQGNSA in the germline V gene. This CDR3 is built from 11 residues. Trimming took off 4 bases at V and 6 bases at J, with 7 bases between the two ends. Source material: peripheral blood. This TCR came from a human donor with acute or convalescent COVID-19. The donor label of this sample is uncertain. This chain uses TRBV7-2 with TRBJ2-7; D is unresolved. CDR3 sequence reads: CASSSRLEQYF. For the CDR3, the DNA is TGTGCCAGCAGCTCCCGACTCGAGCAGTACTTC.